The 2 T cell receptor beta chains below come from one sample, sequenced in a study of Ad26.COV2.S vaccination and SARS-CoV-2 variants. Some clones are missing from TCRdb's copy, which holds only in-frame ones; the method was immunoSEQ multiplex PCR. The sample records roughly 380,000 clones, about 88% being singletons. Treatment described: approximately 18 received Ad26.COV2.S at low or high dose, single or two shots; about 5 received placebo; per-sample allocation not given. Day 63 after the first injection of vaccine or placebo was the sampling time. Sequences were derived from peripheral blood, sampled in a trial of Ad26.COV2.S vaccine versus placebo. These receptors all come from a person aged 18-65 years who received the Ad26.COV2.S COVID-19 vaccine or a placebo.

There are a few counts of this clone. The chain is built from TRBV5-1 and TRBJ2-5; 11 positions agree with TRBD2. The CDR3 extends over 17 amino acids. CDR1 is SGHRS and CDR2 is YFSETQ in the germline V gene. V dropped 0 bases and J dropped 2; count of bases not matched to a gene: 6. The CDR3 is CASSLVLAGGLQETQYF. The CDR3 region has the DNA TGCGCCAGCAGCTTGGTTCTAGCGGGGGGACTTCAAGAGACCCAGTACTTC.

This rearrangement joins TRBV11-2 to TRBJ1-2; D unclear. Germline V gives CDR1 SGHAT, CDR2 FQNNGV. V was pared by 0 bases and J by 7 bases, with 12 bases between. The CDR3 runs 14 residues. The CDR3 DNA follows: TGTGCCAGCAGCTTAGATCTTGGAGTTGGTGGCTACACCTTC. Translated, it gives CASSLDLGVGGYTF.